The 16 T cell receptor beta chains below come from one sample, sequenced in a study of blood T cell repertoires in COVID-19. The method was immunoSEQ multiplex PCR; TCRdb's version includes in-frame clones alone and lacks a portion of them. The sample includes more than 60,000 clones, approximately 89% of them seen just once. Sample: peripheral blood. The receptor set was obtained from a human donor in a cohort sampled during active COVID-19.

V is TRBV5-6 and J is TRBJ2-5, with 9 positions matching TRBD1. Germline trimming cut 4 bases from V and 3 bases from J; bases unmatched to any gene: 7. The V gene's germline CDR1 is SGHDT and CDR2 YYEEEE. The CDR3 is made up of 15 amino acids. CDR3 coding DNA: TGTGCCAGCAGCCACGAGACAGGGGGTAAAGAGACCCAGTACTTC. This sequence encodes CASSHETGGKETQYF.

J is TRBJ1-2 and V is TRBV6-5; TRBD1 aligns across 7 bases. The length of the CDR3 is 14 residues. Losses at the gene ends were 6 bases for V and 2 bases for J; bases not matched to a gene: 6. The germline gives CDR1 MNHEY, CDR2 SVGAGI. CDR3 coding DNA: TGTGCCAGCAGGAGGGACAGCGCCAACTATGGCTACACCTTC. Translated, it gives CASRRDSANYGYTF.

The V gene is TRBV13, the J gene TRBJ2-5; 12 bases agree with TRBD2. The junction had 19 bases not matched to a gene; V was cut back by 6 bases and J by 5 bases. CDR1 is PRHDT, CDR2 FYEKMQ, per germline (reference sequence). This CDR3 is built from 19 residues. The CDR3 DNA sequence: TGTGCCAGCAGTCCTACCCAATGGACTAGCGGGGTCCGGGGGGAGACCCAGTACTTC. Its translation: CASSPTQWTSGVRGETQYF.

The chain uses TRBV3-1 (or the pseudogene TRBV3-2) and TRBJ2-5, with 9 bases fitting TRBD2. After removal of 4 bases from V and 2 bases from J, the junction contained 5 bases not matched to a gene. There are 15 residues in the CDR3. Germline V gene sequence: CDR1 LGHDT, CDR2 YNNKEL (reference sequence). CDR3 sequence reads: CASSRGSGGQETQYF. DNA of the CDR3: TGTGCCAGCAGCCGGGGTAGCGGGGGACAAGAGACCCAGTACTTC.

CDR3 DNA: TGTGCCAGCAGTTTACAGACAGGGATTGGAAACACCATATATTTT. Its protein is CASSLQTGIGNTIYF. The chain joins TRBV6-6 to TRBJ1-3, with 7 bases lining up with TRBD1. V was clipped by 4 bases and J by 3 bases; unmatched bases: 6. CDR1 MNHNY and CDR2 SVGAGI come from the germline V gene (reference sequence). The CDR3 covers 15 residues.

This clone was detected a few times. The rearrangement joins TRBV7-9 to TRBJ2-7; TRBD1 agrees at 12 bases. The CDR3 runs to 16 residues. Trimming took 2 bases from V and 1 from J; bases not matched to a gene: 3. In germline, CDR1 is SEHNR, CDR2 FQNEAQ (reference sequence). The CDR3 DNA reads TGTGCCAGCAGCTTAACGGGACAGGGGGCTTCCTACGAGCAGTACTTC. It specifies CASSLTGQGASYEQYF.

V usage is TRBV12-3 or TRBV12-4 and J usage is TRBJ1-1; 7 nucleotides align to TRBD1. This CDR3 is built from 13 residues. Trimming removed 5 bases from V and 2 bases from J; junction bases left unmatched: 2. The CDR3 DNA sequence: TGTGCCAGCAGTGCAGGGGGAAACACTGAAGCTTTCTTT. It is translated as CASSAGGNTEAFF.

The gene calls are TRBV9 and TRBJ2-1; 12 nucleotides align to TRBD2. Germline V gives CDR1 SGDLS, CDR2 YYNGEE. The CDR3 totals 15 residues. The V and J ends lost 4 bases and 5 bases, in that order; junction bases with no gene match: 4. CDR3 nucleotide sequence: TGTGCCAGCAGCACTAGCGGGGGGCAGAACAATGAGCAGTTCTTC. Its protein product is CASSTSGGQNNEQFF.

The chain couples TRBV5-1 to TRBJ1-1; D ambiguous. This CDR3 has 15 amino acids. The V end lost 3 bases, the J end lost 2 bases, and 14 bases lay between the germline ends. Germline V gives CDR1 SGHRS, CDR2 YFSETQ. CDR3 DNA: TGCGCCAGCAGCTGGGCGGGAGGCGATAACACTGAAGCTTTCTTT. Translation gives CASSWAGGDNTEAFF.

This chain uses TRBV2 with TRBJ1-4; tentatively, D is TRBD1 (6 bases). Germline V gives CDR1 SNHLY, CDR2 FYNNEI. V was pared by 3 bases and J by 0 bases, with 11 bases between. The CDR3 sequence is 16 residues long. Here the CDR3 DNA reads TGTGCCAGCAGTGACCAGGGGATCGCAACTAATGAAAAACTGTTTTTT. Its protein is CASSDQGIATNEKLFF.

The V gene is TRBV5-1, the J gene TRBJ2-3; possibly TRBD2 for D (6 bases). The CDR3 extends over 15 amino acids. V dropped 0 bases and J dropped 7 bases, with 15 bases sitting between them. From germline, CDR1 is SGHRS and CDR2 YFSETQ. This chain's CDR3 is CASSLATSTRNTQYF. The CDR3 DNA reads TGCGCCAGCAGCTTGGCGACTAGTACGAGGAATACGCAGTATTTT. The full variable domain, with the rest looked up from reference TRBV5-1 and TRBJ2-3, is KAGVTQTPRYLIKTRGQQVTLSCSPISGHRSVSWYQQTPGQGLQFLFEYFSETQRNKGNFPGRFSGRQFSNSRSEMNVSTLELGDSALYLCASSLATSTRNTQYFGPGTRLTVL.

In this sample, this clone turned up a few times. The chain couples TRBV6-2 or TRBV6-3 to TRBJ1-2; D unclear. Trimming stripped 0 bases from V and 9 bases from J, with 8 bases between. The CDR3 sequence is 12 residues long. CDR1 is MNHEY, CDR2 SVGEGT, per germline. In DNA form, the CDR3 reads TGTGCCAGCAGTTACTCGCCAGTACGCTACACCTTC. It is translated as CASSYSPVRYTF.

This sequence joins TRBV7-3 and TRBJ1-1; the D gene is possibly TRBD1 (5 bases). Germline loops: CDR1 SGHTA, CDR2 FQGTGA. With 6 bases removed from V and 1 base from J, the gap between germline ends came to 9 bases. This CDR3 contains 13 residues. This CDR3 is CASSMGGNTEAFF. CDR3 nucleotide sequence: TGTGCCAGCAGTATGGGGGGGAACACTGAAGCTTTCTTT.

The rearrangement uses TRBV5-1 and TRBJ1-2; the match to TRBD1 covers 9 bases. Germline trimming cut 0 bases from V and 7 bases from J; bases unmatched to any gene: 4. Germline loops: CDR1 SGHRS, CDR2 YFSETQ. This CDR3 spans 14 amino acids. CDR3 in DNA: TGCGCCAGCAGCTTGGGGGGACAGGGTGCTGGCTACACCTTC. This sequence encodes CASSLGGQGAGYTF.

The chain is built from TRBV6-5 and TRBJ1-1; 9 nucleotides align to TRBD1. Looked up from germline, CDR1 is MNHEY and CDR2 is SVGAGI. Unmatched junction bases numbered 12, after V lost 11 bases and J lost 2 bases. CDR3 length equals 15 residues. In DNA, the CDR3 is TGTGCCTCACACCGGACAGGGGTTCCCAACACTGAAGCTTTCTTT. Translation: CASHRTGVPNTEAFF.

This clone is a singleton in its sample. The V and J genes are TRBV2 and TRBJ1-3, with D uncertain. The germline V gene has CDR1 SNHLY and CDR2 FYNNEI. V gave up 8 bases and J gave up 0 bases, with 8 bases separating them. The CDR3 totals 13 residues. The CDR3: CASSPSSGNTIYF. The CDR3, as DNA: TGTGCCAGCTCGCCGAGCTCTGGAAACACCATATATTTT.